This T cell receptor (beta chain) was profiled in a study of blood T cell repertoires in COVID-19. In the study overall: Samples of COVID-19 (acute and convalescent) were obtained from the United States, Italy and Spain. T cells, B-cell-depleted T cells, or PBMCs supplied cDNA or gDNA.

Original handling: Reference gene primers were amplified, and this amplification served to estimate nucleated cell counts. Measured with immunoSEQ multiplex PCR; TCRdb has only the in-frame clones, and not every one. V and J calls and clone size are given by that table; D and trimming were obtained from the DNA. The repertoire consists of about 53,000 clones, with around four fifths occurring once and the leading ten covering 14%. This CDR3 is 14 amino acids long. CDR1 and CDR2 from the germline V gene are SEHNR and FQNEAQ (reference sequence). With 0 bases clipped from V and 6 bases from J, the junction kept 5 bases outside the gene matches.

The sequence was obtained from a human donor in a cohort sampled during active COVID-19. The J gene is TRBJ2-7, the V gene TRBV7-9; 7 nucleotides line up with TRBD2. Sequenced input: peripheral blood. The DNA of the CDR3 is TGTGCCAGCAGCTTAGCGGGAGGGCCTCCCGAGCAGTACTTC. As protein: CASSLAGGPPEQYF.